A single count supports the clone carrying this T cell receptor (beta chain). Its matching antigen is unknown. This entry comes from a study of a mutant IDH1 vaccine in newly diagnosed glioma. Study information: Vaccines were begun 4-6 weeks after radiotherapy alone, or with temozolomide cycles. General observations from the study: 80% to 95% of patients showed vaccine-induced immune responses across multiple MHC alleles.

TCRdb's table, derived via immunoSEQ multiplex PCR, lists solely in-frame clones and lacks some. The table has under 150,000 clones, 90% seen once; the top ten hold 0.6% to 0.75%. The CDR3 is made up of 15 amino acids. Germline V CDR1 and CDR2: MNHEY, SMNVEV (reference sequence). The trim removed 3 bases at V and 2 bases at J, leaving 7 bases unmatched. Described time point: week 11, during vaccination. Vaccination comprised doses that each held 300 ug of mutant IDH1 20-mer peptide, plus topical imiquimod. Donors had new IDH1-mutant astrocytomas of WHO grade 3 or 4 (ATRX-lost). This TCR derives from a woman in her forties or fifties with glioma. V is TRBV27 and J is TRBJ2-7; the match to TRBD1 covers 7 bases. This specimen consisted of PBMCs, obtained from a glioma patient whose treatment included an IDH1 peptide vaccine. The CDR3 region is CASSFSRQGAYEQYF. The CDR3, as DNA: TGTGCCAGCAGTTTCAGTCGACAGGGAGCCTACGAGCAGTACTTC.